This is a list of T cell receptor beta chains from one sample in a study of human T cells and chemical hapten exposure. Each CDR3 protein gets one entry after TCRdb re-called the RACE reads with MiXCR. Here the sample spans a few hundred thousand distinct CDR3 sequences, roughly 5% being singletons. The sequencing here drew on whole blood, taken in connection with sensitization to the hapten diphenylcyclopropenone (DPC). Receptors were obtained from a woman aged 45-65 years with alopecia areata. Some clones in this sample may be carry-over from other donors' samples. Both conserved end residues are part of each CDR3. Clone size is stated in some rows and not others, as once, few, many or a class when expanded.

J gene: TRBJ1-4; clone size: many; V gene: TRBV18; CDR3 protein: CASSHSATNEKLFF
J gene: TRBJ2-6; clone size: NA; V gene: TRBV3-1; CDR3 protein: CASSEPGRRSGANVLTF
J gene: TRBJ2-1; clone size: few; V gene: TRBV7-9; CDR3 protein: CASSLGAGEQFF
J gene: TRBJ2-3; clone size: many; V gene: TRBV2; CDR3 protein: CASTIDSSTDTQYF
J gene: TRBJ2-3; clone size: many; V gene: TRBV10-3; CDR3 protein: CAITASGGRGPDTQYF
J gene: TRBJ1-3; clone size: NA; V gene: TRBV4-3; CDR3 protein: CASSEAAGNTIYF
J gene: TRBJ2-7; clone size: many; V gene: TRBV29-1; CDR3 protein: CSASRAGVVEQYF
J gene: TRBJ1-5; clone size: many; V gene: TRBV12-3/TRBV12-4; CDR3 protein: CASSRLTGTEGNQPQHF
J gene: TRBJ1-1; clone size: many; V gene: TRBV18; CDR3 protein: CASSPPGGEAFF
J gene: TRBJ1-5; clone size: many; V gene: TRBV4-1; CDR3 protein: CASSQGHSNQPQHF
J gene: TRBJ2-3; clone size: many; V gene: TRBV7-9; CDR3 protein: CASILGYESGGSTDTQYF
J gene: TRBJ1-5; clone size: many; V gene: TRBV7-2; CDR3 protein: CASSLETGQPQHF
J gene: TRBJ1-5; clone size: many; V gene: TRBV6-1; CDR3 protein: CASREDGNQPQHF
J gene: TRBJ1-1; clone size: many; V gene: TRBV7-2; CDR3 protein: CASSLAAGQGARTEAFF
J gene: TRBJ2-3; clone size: NA; V gene: TRBV21-1; CDR3 protein: CASSKAADTQYF
J gene: TRBJ2-6; clone size: few; V gene: TRBV6-6; CDR3 protein: CASSLFGVGANVLTF
J gene: TRBJ2-5; clone size: few; V gene: TRBV11-2; CDR3 protein: CASSSGLAVKETQYF
J gene: TRBJ2-1; clone size: NA; V gene: TRBV11-3; CDR3 protein: CASSQKDARLGGTRRPDEQFF
J gene: TRBJ1-2; clone size: many; V gene: TRBV12-3/TRBV12-4; CDR3 protein: CASSQTDDRGHGYTF
J gene: TRBJ2-3; clone size: many; V gene: TRBV13; CDR3 protein: CASTFRLGDTQYF
J gene: TRBJ1-1; clone size: many; V gene: TRBV10-3; CDR3 protein: CAISLTRQDTEAFF
J gene: TRBJ2-1; clone size: many; V gene: TRBV10-3; CDR3 protein: CAISEPRDEQFF
J gene: TRBJ1-4; clone size: NA; V gene: TRBV3-1; CDR3 protein: CASSQDPTGGEKLFF
J gene: TRBJ1-2; clone size: many; V gene: TRBV7-9; CDR3 protein: CASSLLRGEGYTF
J gene: TRBJ2-1; clone size: NA; V gene: TRBV12-3/TRBV12-4; CDR3 protein: CASTGTSTTNEQFF
J gene: TRBJ2-2; clone size: many; V gene: TRBV27; CDR3 protein: CASSLYDRKTGELFF
J gene: TRBJ2-2; clone size: NA; V gene: TRBV28; CDR3 protein: CASSFIHGELFF
J gene: TRBJ2-6; clone size: few; V gene: TRBV4-2; CDR3 protein: CASSHPGQGDVLTF
J gene: TRBJ1-4; clone size: many; V gene: TRBV4-3; CDR3 protein: CASSQDHNRGNEKLFF
J gene: TRBJ1-3; clone size: NA; V gene: TRBV7-9; CDR3 protein: CASSFGGSSGNTIYF
J gene: TRBJ1-1; clone size: NA; V gene: TRBV5-1; CDR3 protein: CASSGPTSRGPTEAFF
J gene: TRBJ2-7; clone size: many; V gene: TRBV28; CDR3 protein: CASSFDYEQYF
J gene: TRBJ1-6; clone size: many; V gene: TRBV27; CDR3 protein: CASRSTGPSPLHF
J gene: TRBJ2-2; clone size: many; V gene: TRBV19; CDR3 protein: CASSIGSRGRIAGELFF
J gene: TRBJ1-4; clone size: NA; V gene: TRBV28; CDR3 protein: CASTRSPPRAPNEKLFF
J gene: TRBJ2-5; clone size: many; V gene: TRBV12-3/TRBV12-4; CDR3 protein: CASAKLETQYF
J gene: TRBJ1-3; clone size: many; V gene: TRBV6-1; CDR3 protein: CASRIQGAGNTIYF
J gene: TRBJ2-7; clone size: NA; V gene: TRBV7-9; CDR3 protein: CASSPPVSLPGEQYF
J gene: TRBJ2-3; clone size: NA; V gene: TRBV6-1; CDR3 protein: CASSIQGRGTDTQYF
J gene: TRBJ2-1; clone size: few; V gene: TRBV20-1; CDR3 protein: CSARDPLADLNEQFF
J gene: TRBJ1-2; clone size: many; V gene: TRBV4-2; CDR3 protein: CASSQGPGIDYGYTF
J gene: TRBJ2-1; clone size: many; V gene: TRBV9; CDR3 protein: CASSAESTQFF
J gene: TRBJ2-3; clone size: many; V gene: TRBV5-5; CDR3 protein: CASSLVDTQYF
J gene: TRBJ2-5; clone size: many; V gene: TRBV23-1; CDR3 protein: CASSQSRVESMKTQYF
J gene: TRBJ1-1; clone size: few; V gene: TRBV7-2; CDR3 protein: CASSLLATGRFQNTEAFF
J gene: TRBJ1-2; clone size: many; V gene: TRBV6-1; CDR3 protein: CASSPGPANYGYTF